Shown below are 6 T cell receptor beta chains from a single sample sequenced in a study of blood T cell repertoires in COVID-19. Assay: immunoSEQ multiplex PCR; the TCRdb copy retains only in-frame clones and omits some. In the table there are 200,000 to 300,000 clones, approximately 89% of which are singletons. The specimen sequenced was PBMCs or T cells enriched from blood (not recorded which). These TCRs come from a woman aged 18-35 years who had recovered from COVID-19.

This clone was detected many times. The J gene is TRBJ1-1, the V gene TRBV14; D is unresolved. From germline, CDR1 is SGHDN and CDR2 FVKESK. V was trimmed by 1 base and J by 0 bases, leaving 9 bases between them. The CDR3 has 15 residues. CDR3 sequence (DNA): TGTGCCAGCAGCCAAGCCGGAGCAGTGAACACTGAAGCTTTCTTT. Its protein product is CASSQAGAVNTEAFF.

V gene TRBV5-6 combines with J gene TRBJ1-1; D ambiguous. Germline CDR1 and CDR2: SGHDT and YYEEEE. V lost 2 bases, J lost 11 bases, and 13 bases lay in between. The CDR3 totals 12 residues. The CDR3 region has the DNA TGTGCCAGCAGCTTCAGAGACTCCCGGGCTTTCTTT. As protein: CASSFRDSRAFF.

The V gene is TRBV19, the J gene TRBJ1-1, with D hard to call. Germline V gene sequence: CDR1 LNHDA, CDR2 SQIVND (reference sequence). Trimming took 5 bases from V and 1 from J, leaving 17 bases between them. This CDR3 comprises 16 residues. The CDR3 region has the DNA TGTGCCAGTAGTCACGACACCACCAACCGGAACACTGAAGCTTTCTTT. This sequence encodes CASSHDTTNRNTEAFF.

The rearrangement joins TRBV10-3 to TRBJ1-3; D might be TRBD1 (6 bases). From germline, CDR1 is ENHRY and CDR2 SYGVKD. V was trimmed by 4 bases and J by 10 bases, leaving 17 bases between them. The CDR3 extends over 14 amino acids. For the CDR3, the DNA is TGTGCCATCAGTGCAGGGACAATGATGGGGACCATATATTTT. This codes for CAISAGTMMGTIYF.

The rearrangement links TRBV7-2 to TRBJ2-7, with a possible D match to TRBD1 (5 bases). V gave up 0 bases and J gave up 0 bases, with 9 bases separating them. The CDR3 consists of 15 residues. CDR1 and CDR2 (germline): SGHTA, FQGNSA. The CDR3 nucleotides are TGTGCCAGCAGCTTAGCGGTCCAGGGCTCCTACGAGCAGTACTTC. Its protein is CASSLAVQGSYEQYF.

The chain couples TRBV12-3 or TRBV12-4 to TRBJ1-5; unclear D gene. Deletions cut 3 bases from V and 7 bases from J, with 10 bases between. This CDR3 contains 13 residues. CDR3 DNA: TGTGCCAGCAGTTTGGAGCCGAGGCAGCCCCAGCATTTT. Translated: CASSLEPRQPQHF.